This T cell receptor (beta chain) derives from a study of neoadjuvant anti-PD-1 for oral cavity cancer (dated by TCRdb to about 2021). Study-wide context: Before undergoing curative-intent surgical resection, most patients got three to four biweekly nivolumab doses at 3 mg/kg. A roughly 33% response rate was observed in the parent correlative cohort, in which eleven to twelve patients were included. Patients who did not progress were given a fourth nivolumab dose at about day 43 and had definitive surgical resection on days 50-56. Patients with complete response, partial response or stable disease by RECIST 1.1 were defined as responders, whereas patients with progression were defined as non-responders.

Of note for this clone: Its cognate antigen has yet to be identified. No much larger clone is present one base from it, and per-base qualities are unavailable.

Including the terminal cysteine and phenylalanine, the CDR3 comprises 12 residues. The entry retains the CDR3 DNA only, 36 bases that are in frame from base 1. V and J lose 8 bases and 2 bases, and a span of 11 bases separates them. CDR1 and CDR2 are read off the germline V gene as SGHTS and YDEGEE. Read against the paper, the sample's time point label means: before neoadjuvant nivolumab. Patients were newly diagnosed with stage II-IVA oral cavity squamous cell carcinoma and had received no prior systemic or radiation treatment. The cohort was made up of patients with locally advanced, HPV-negative oral cavity squamous cell carcinoma. No culture maintenance or expansion was done, as the peripheral blood mononuclear cells went straight to analysis. Samples came from a longitudinal correlative study of a single-arm phase II trial of neoadjuvant nivolumab in oral cavity squamous cell carcinoma. Subject-matched pre- and post-treatment PBMCs and tumors from three responders and three non-responders underwent genomic DNA-based TCRbeta sequencing. Peripheral blood mononuclear cells were collected before nivolumab treatment and were collected again after treatment, at the time of surgery. Genomic DNA was isolated from PBMCs using the Maxwell RSC DNA from Cells kit.

PBMC libraries used mostly 480 ng of input genomic DNA for deep sequencing, with six replicates per sample. TCRbeta libraries were prepared with the immunoSEQ hsTCRbeta kit according to the manufacturer's instructions. Sequencing of the completed libraries took place using an Illumina NovaSeq 6000 S4 flow cell after they had been pooled to about 3 nM. Per the source publication's procedure: The immunoSEQ Analyzer handled quality control and preprocessing of the raw data. The analysis was limited to productive rearrangements, and each clonotype was defined by a unique CDR3 amino acid sequence. Repertoire clonality was estimated as the Gini-Simpson index, which was calculated using the R package tcR. Gini indices were compared with Student's t test, and associations with tumor size change were assessed by Pearson correlation. TCRdb retrieved this table from immuneACCESS and kept in-frame rearrangements only. Not all clones are present; in checked studies, unresolved V genes account for under half, and no reason is known for the remainder. For V, J and clone size, that table is used; D and trimming come from the DNA. Here the sample has around 12,000 clones; approximately 61% occur a single time. Just over 2% of the sample belongs to the ten largest clones.

Broader findings and caveats from the paper: Higher pretreatment blood Treg/Th17 ratios correlated with higher pretreatment blood TCRbeta clonality and lower post-treatment tumor TCRbeta clonality. After neoadjuvant nivolumab, T cell clonality (Gini index) in PBMCs was significantly higher in non-responders than in responders. TCR analyses included only a few patients per response group, and the authors called for larger cohorts for validation.

The receptor chain draws on TRBV5-8 and TRBJ2-7, with TRBD1 tentatively as D gene (6 bases match). Source: PBMCs, taken before nivolumab (anti-PD-1) treatment. The clonotype originates from a person aged 35-79 years with oral cavity squamous cell carcinoma. CDR3 reads: CASDRSTYEQYF. The nucleotide sequence reads TGTGCCAGTGACAGGTCAACCTACGAGCAGTACTTC.